One sample yielded the 6 T cell receptor beta chains listed below, sequenced in a study of cytomegalovirus exposure and HLA in healthy donors. Use of 60 Vbeta and 13 Jbeta primers characterized the PCR. Some clones are missing from TCRdb's copy, which holds only in-frame ones; the method was immunoSEQ multiplex PCR. The table has fewer than 130,000 clones, roughly 78% seen once. The sequenced sample was PBMCs. The source of these receptors is a young woman in good health and CMV-seronegative.

The V call is TRBV18, the J call TRBJ1-2; TRBD1 agrees at 8 bases. Germline-derived CDR1 and CDR2 are KGHSH and LQKENI. This CDR3 spans 17 amino acids. Trimming at V came to 3 bases and at J to 3 bases, leaving 12 bases not matched to a gene. CDR3 sequence: CASSPESGGISDYGYTF. CDR3 DNA: TGTGCCAGCTCACCCGAGTCAGGGGGCATATCGGACTATGGCTACACCTTC.

The chain uses TRBV6-5 and TRBJ1-1; D may be TRBD1 (6 bases). V was clipped by 5 bases and J by 0 bases, with 10 bases between them. CDR1 and CDR2 from the germline V gene are MNHEY and SVGAGI. This CDR3 has 14 amino acids. The CDR3 spells CASSGRGLNTEAFF. CDR3 in DNA: TGTGCCAGCAGTGGCAGGGGATTGAACACTGAAGCTTTCTTT.

This clone showed up just a few times. The V call is TRBV9, the J call TRBJ1-1, with D unclear. Germline CDR1 SGDLS, CDR2 YYNGEE. V dropped 0 bases and J dropped 0 bases, with 6 bases sitting between them. The CDR3 is 14 residues long. As DNA, the CDR3 is TGTGCCAGCAGCGTAGTAGCGATGAACACTGAAGCTTTCTTT. Encoded protein: CASSVVAMNTEAFF.

In this sample, this clone turned up once. The chain recombines TRBV2 with TRBJ2-5; the D gene is possibly TRBD2 (6 bases). Germline V gene sequence: CDR1 SNHLY, CDR2 FYNNEI. The CDR3 has 16 residues. Trimming removed 5 bases from V and 1 base from J, with 17 bases in between. This CDR3 reads CASSLSGSGLQETQYF. The CDR3 bases are TGTGCCAGCAGTCTATCGGGTAGCGGACTCCAAGAGACCCAGTACTTC. Complete variable domain (other parts from reference TRBV2 and TRBJ2-5): EPEVTQTPSHQVTQMGQEVILRCVPISNHLYFYWYRQILGQKVEFLVSFYNNEISEKSEIFDDQFSVERPDGSNFTLKIRSTKLEDSAMYFCASSLSGSGLQETQYFGPGTRLLVL.

The chain has TRBV4-1 and TRBJ1-2; D remains ambiguous. V lost 0 bases, J lost 4 bases, and 15 bases lay in between. Germline assignment: CDR1 MGHRA and CDR2 YSYEKL. The CDR3 has 16 amino acids. This CDR3 is CASSQEVVGRSYGYTF. Written as DNA, the CDR3 is TGCGCCAGCAGCCAAGAAGTAGTCGGGAGATCCTATGGCTACACCTTC.

Only one count was recorded for this clone. V and J are TRBV28 and TRBJ1-4; no clear D gene. The CDR3 consists of 14 residues. From germline, CDR1 is MDHEN and CDR2 SYDVKM. The V end lost 4 bases, the J end lost 6 bases, and 12 bases lay between the germline ends. The CDR3 DNA reads TGTGCCAGCAGTTCTGCCGGGATCGATGAAAAACTGTTTTTT. As protein: CASSSAGIDEKLFF.